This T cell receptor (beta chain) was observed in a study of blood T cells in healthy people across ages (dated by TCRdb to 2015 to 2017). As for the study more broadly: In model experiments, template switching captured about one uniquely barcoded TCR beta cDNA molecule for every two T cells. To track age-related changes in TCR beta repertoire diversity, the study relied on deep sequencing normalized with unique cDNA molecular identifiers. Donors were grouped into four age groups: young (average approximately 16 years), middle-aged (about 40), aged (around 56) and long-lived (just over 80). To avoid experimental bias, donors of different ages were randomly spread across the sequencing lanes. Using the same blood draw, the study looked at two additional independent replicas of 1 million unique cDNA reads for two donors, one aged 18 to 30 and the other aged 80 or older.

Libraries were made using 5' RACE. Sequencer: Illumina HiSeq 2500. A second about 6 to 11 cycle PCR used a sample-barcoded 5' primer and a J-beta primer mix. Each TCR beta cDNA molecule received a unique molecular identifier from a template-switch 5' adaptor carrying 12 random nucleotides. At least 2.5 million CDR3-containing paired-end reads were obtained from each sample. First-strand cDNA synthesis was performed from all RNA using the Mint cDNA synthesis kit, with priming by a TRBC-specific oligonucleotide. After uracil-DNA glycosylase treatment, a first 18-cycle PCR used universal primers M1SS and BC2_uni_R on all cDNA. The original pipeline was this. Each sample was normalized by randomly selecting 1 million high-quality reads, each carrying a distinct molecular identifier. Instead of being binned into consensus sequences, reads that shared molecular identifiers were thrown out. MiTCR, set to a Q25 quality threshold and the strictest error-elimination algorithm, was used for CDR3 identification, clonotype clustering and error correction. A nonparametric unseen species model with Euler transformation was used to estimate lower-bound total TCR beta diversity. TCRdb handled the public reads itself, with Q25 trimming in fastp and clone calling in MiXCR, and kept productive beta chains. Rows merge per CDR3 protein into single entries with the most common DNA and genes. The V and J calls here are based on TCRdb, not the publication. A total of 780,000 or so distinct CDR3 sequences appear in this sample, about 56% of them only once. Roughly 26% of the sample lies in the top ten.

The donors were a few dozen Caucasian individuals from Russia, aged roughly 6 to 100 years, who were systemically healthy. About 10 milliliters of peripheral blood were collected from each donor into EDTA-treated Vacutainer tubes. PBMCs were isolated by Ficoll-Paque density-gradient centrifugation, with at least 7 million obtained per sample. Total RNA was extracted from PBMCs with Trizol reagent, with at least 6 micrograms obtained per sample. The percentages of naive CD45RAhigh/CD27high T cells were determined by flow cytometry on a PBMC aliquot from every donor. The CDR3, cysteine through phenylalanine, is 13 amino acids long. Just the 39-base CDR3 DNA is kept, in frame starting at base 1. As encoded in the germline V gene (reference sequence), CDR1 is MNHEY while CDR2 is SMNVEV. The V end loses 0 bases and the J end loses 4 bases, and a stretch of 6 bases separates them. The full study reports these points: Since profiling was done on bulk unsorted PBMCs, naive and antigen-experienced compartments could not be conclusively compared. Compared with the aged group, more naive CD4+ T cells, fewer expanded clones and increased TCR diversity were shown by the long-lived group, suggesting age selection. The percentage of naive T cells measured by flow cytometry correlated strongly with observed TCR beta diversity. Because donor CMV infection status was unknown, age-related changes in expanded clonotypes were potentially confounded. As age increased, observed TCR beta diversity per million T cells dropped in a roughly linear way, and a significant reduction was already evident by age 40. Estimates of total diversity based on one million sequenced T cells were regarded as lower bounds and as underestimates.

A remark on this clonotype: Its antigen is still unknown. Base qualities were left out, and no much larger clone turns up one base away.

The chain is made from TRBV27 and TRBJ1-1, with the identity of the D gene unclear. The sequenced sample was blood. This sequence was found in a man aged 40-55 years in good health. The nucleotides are TGTGCCAGCAGTTTATCGAAGAGCACTGAAGCTTTCTTT. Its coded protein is CASSLSKSTEAFF.